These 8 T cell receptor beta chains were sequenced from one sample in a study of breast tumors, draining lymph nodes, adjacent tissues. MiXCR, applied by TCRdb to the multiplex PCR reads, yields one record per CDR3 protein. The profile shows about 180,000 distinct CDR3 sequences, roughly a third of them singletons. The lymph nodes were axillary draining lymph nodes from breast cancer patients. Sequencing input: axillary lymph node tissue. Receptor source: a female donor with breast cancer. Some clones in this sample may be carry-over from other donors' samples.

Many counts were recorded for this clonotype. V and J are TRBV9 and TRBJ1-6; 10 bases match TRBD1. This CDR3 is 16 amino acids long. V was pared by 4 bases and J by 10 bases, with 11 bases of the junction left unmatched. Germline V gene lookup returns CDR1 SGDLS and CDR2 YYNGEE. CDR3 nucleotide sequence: TGTGCCAGCAGCCTACGGGACAGGGGAATAGGGTCACCCCTCCACTTT. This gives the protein CASSLRDRGIGSPLHF.

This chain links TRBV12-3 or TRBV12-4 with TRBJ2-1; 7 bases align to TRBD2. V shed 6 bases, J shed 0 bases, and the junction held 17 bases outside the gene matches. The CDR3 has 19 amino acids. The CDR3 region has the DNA TGTGCCAGCAGACCCGGGACTAAGGGATTCCCAAGCTCCTACAATGAGCAGTTCTTC. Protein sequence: CASRPGTKGFPSSYNEQFF.

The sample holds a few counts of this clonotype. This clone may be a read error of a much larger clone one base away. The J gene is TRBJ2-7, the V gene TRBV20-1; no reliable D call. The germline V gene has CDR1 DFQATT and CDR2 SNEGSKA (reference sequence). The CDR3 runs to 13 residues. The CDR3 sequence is CSARNGLSYAQYF. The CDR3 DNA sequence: TGCAGTGCTAGAAACGGGTTGTCCTACGCGCAGTACTTC.

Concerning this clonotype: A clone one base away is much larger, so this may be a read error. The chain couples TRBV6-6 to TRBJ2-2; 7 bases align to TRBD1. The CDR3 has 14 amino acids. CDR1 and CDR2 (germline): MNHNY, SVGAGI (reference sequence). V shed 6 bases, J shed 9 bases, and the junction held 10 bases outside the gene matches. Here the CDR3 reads CASRRSEGARELFF. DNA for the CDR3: TGTGCCAGCAGGAGATCAGAGGGGGCCAGGGAGCTGTTTTTT.

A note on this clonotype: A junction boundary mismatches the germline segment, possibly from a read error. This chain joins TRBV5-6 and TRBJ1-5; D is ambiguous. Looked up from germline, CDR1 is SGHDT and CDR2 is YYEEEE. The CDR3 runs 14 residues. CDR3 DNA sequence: TGTGCCGGCAGCTTGAAGAATAGCAATCAGCTCCAGCATTTT. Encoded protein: CAGSLKNSNQLQHF.

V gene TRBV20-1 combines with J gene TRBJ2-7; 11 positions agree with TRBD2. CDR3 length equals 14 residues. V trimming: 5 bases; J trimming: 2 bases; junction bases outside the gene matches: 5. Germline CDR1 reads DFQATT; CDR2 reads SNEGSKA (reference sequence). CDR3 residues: CSALGLAGAYEQYF. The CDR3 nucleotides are TGCAGTGCTCTCGGACTAGCGGGTGCCTACGAGCAGTACTTC.

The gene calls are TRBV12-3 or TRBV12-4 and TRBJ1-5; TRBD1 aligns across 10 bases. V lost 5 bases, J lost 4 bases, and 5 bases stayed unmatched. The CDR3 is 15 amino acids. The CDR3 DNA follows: TGTGCCAGCAGTCAGGGACAGGGGCCTAATCAGCCCCAGCATTTT. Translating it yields CASSQGQGPNQPQHF.

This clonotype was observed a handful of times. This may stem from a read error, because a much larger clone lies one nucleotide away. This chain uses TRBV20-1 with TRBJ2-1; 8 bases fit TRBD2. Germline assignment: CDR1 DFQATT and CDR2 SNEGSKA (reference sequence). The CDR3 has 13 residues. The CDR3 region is CSAPFTSGNAQFF. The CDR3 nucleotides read TGCAGTGCCCCTTTTACTAGCGGTAATGCGCAGTTCTTC.